This TCR beta chain was recovered during a study of technical replicates of blood from a few donors. Only in-frame clones appear in the TCRdb table, and some are missing; sequencing was by immunoSEQ multiplex PCR. The sample carries tens of thousands of clones, approximately 93% recorded once. The origin of this receptor is a human donor in good health. What was sequenced was T cells isolated from PBMCs.

This CDR3 is CASSDVAGGSSEQFF. DNA for the CDR3: TGTGCCAGCAGTGATGTGGCGGGGGGGAGTAGTGAGCAGTTCTTC. The chain employs TRBV6-1 and TRBJ2-1; 9 positions match TRBD2. There are 15 residues in the CDR3. The V gene end was trimmed by 3 bases and the J gene end by 9 bases; junction bases not matched to a gene: 9. Germline CDR1 and CDR2: MNHNS and SASEGT.